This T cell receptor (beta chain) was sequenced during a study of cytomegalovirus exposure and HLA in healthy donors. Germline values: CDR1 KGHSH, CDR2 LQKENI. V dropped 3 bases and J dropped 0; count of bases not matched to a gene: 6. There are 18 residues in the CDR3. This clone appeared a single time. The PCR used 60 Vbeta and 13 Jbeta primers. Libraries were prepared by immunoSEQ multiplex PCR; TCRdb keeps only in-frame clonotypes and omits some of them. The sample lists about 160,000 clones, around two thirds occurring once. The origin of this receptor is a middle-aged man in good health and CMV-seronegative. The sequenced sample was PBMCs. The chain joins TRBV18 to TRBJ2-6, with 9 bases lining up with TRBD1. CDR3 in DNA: TGTGCCAGCTCACCCCCGGGACAGGGAAACTCTGGGGCCAACGTCCTGACTTTC. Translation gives CASSPPGQGNSGANVLTF.